In this sample, the clone carrying this T cell receptor beta chain turned up a few times. Its target is unknown. CDR1 is SGHNT, CDR2 YENEEA, per germline. Between the trimmed V and J ends, which lost 4 bases and 5 bases, there was a span of 14 bases. This CDR3 is 14 amino acids long. Clones were sequenced by immunoSEQ multiplex PCR, and TCRdb holds only the in-frame ones, with some missing. Among about 77,000 clones listed, approximately 81% were seen once. This sample is drawn from a study of OX40 agonist ivuxolimab in advanced cancers. Study-wide results and limits: Averaging showed that CD8+ T cells had more expanded clones than CD4+ did. No determination was made of the antigen specificity of the expanded peripheral T cells.

V usage is TRBV11-3 and J usage is TRBJ1-1, with a possible D match to TRBD1 (5 bases). This sequence originates from an adult with an advanced solid tumor such as melanoma, head and neck, liver or kidney cancer. Sequences were derived from CD4+ or CD8+ T cells sorted from blood, sampled in a trial of the OX40 agonist ivuxolimab. CDR3 coding DNA: TGTGCCAGCAGCTCGGGGACTGGAGGAACTGAAGCTTTCTTT. It translates to CASSSGTGGTEAFF.